This TCR beta chain was identified during a study of blood T cell repertoires in COVID-19. Trimming removed 4 bases from V and 4 bases from J, with 11 bases in between. Germline CDR1 is MGHRA and CDR2 is YSYEKL. CDR3 length: 14 amino acids. Clones were read by immunoSEQ multiplex PCR, and TCRdb kept only the in-frame ones, dropping some. The sample carries 280,000 or so clones, 88% recorded once. The chain employs TRBV4-1 and TRBJ1-5, with a tentative D call TRBD1 (5 bases). The TCR was taken from a man aged 18-30 years with active or convalescent COVID-19. The sequencing sample was made of peripheral blood. The CDR3 here is CASSRTDRNQPQHF. The CDR3 nucleotides are TGCGCCAGCAGCCGAACAGACAGAAATCAGCCCCAGCATTTT.